The 24 T cell receptor beta chains in this list originate from one sample, sequenced in a study of blood T cells in healthy people across ages. A sample-barcoded 5' primer and a J-beta primer mix were used in a second PCR of about 7 to 11 cycles. TCRdb reprocessed the 5' RACE reads via MiXCR and lists one record per CDR3 protein. The sample includes approximately 1.5 million distinct CDR3 sequences, roughly 43% of them seen just once. Specimen: blood. The receptors here all came from a woman aged 18-35 years in good health.

The V and J genes are TRBV10-3 and TRBJ1-1; D is possibly TRBD1 (5 bases). V gave up 6 bases and J gave up 2 bases, with 16 bases separating them. The CDR3 is 15 amino acids. Germline values: CDR1 ENHRY, CDR2 SYGVKD. CDR3 loop: CAISASGDANTEAFF. The CDR3 bases are TGTGCCATCAGCGCCTCCGGGGACGCTAACACTGAAGCTTTCTTT.

The J gene is TRBJ2-2, the V gene TRBV7-2; tentatively, D is TRBD2 (6 bases). V lost 7 bases to trimming and J lost 3 bases, with 15 bases between them. Germline CDR1 reads SGHTA; CDR2 reads FQGNSA. This CDR3 is built from 15 residues. CDR3 bases: TGTGCCAGCACCCTGGGCGGGGCAGACACCGGGGAGCTGTTTTTT. Protein product: CASTLGGADTGELFF.

The chain employs TRBV7-9 and TRBJ1-6; 7 bases match TRBD1. CDR3 length: 16 residues. With 0 bases clipped from V and 5 bases from J, the junction kept 4 bases outside the gene matches. In germline, CDR1 is SEHNR, CDR2 FQNEAQ (reference sequence). This CDR3 is CASSLASGTDNSPLHF. CDR3 sequence (DNA): TGTGCCAGCAGCTTAGCGTCCGGGACAGATAATTCACCCCTCCACTTT. Together with reference TRBV7-9 and TRBJ1-6, the CDR3 gives the full variable domain: DTGVSQNPRHKITKRGQNVTFRCDPISEHNRLYWYRQTLGQGPEFLTYFQNEAQLEKSRLLSDRFSAERPKGSFSTLEIQRTEQGDSAMYLCASSLASGTDNSPLHFGNGTRLTVT.

This clonotype has a handful of counts. V usage is TRBV20-1 and J usage is TRBJ1-2, with D unclear. Germline-derived CDR1 and CDR2 are DFQATT and SNEGSKA (reference sequence). This CDR3 spans 11 amino acids. The V and J ends lost 3 bases and 8 bases respectively, with 10 bases between them. CDR3 sequence reads: CSASNSLGYTF. The CDR3 DNA follows: TGCAGTGCTAGTAACAGCCTGGGCTACACCTTC.

V is TRBV7-9 and J is TRBJ1-2; a possible D gene is TRBD1 (6 bases). This CDR3 has 15 residues. The V gene's germline CDR1 is SEHNR and CDR2 FQNEAQ (reference sequence). V was shortened by 1 base and J by 3 bases, with 12 bases between the two germline ends. The CDR3 spells CASSLERGVYYGYTF. The CDR3, as DNA: TGTGCCAGCAGCTTAGAAAGGGGGGTGTACTATGGCTACACCTTC.

This chain uses TRBV12-5 with TRBJ1-5; D is ambiguous. The V gene's germline CDR1 is LGHNT and CDR2 FRNRAP. There are 16 residues in the CDR3. The V gene lost 2 bases and the J gene lost 4 bases, with 15 bases spanning the gap. CDR3 in amino acids: CASGLPPGRPNQPQHF. The DNA of the CDR3 is TGTGCTAGTGGTTTGCCCCCCGGCAGGCCGAATCAGCCCCAGCATTTT. The complete variable domain, with remaining parts taken from reference TRBV12-5 and TRBJ1-5, reads DARVTQTPRHKVTEMGQEVTMRCQPILGHNTVFWYRQTMMQGLELLAYFRNRAPLDDSGMPKDRFSAEMPDATLATLKIQPSEPRDSAVYFCASGLPPGRPNQPQHFGDGTRLSIL.

In this sample, this clonotype turned up a few times. V usage is TRBV20-1 and J usage is TRBJ2-7, with a tentative D call TRBD2 (6 bases). Germline CDR1 and CDR2: DFQATT and SNEGSKA (reference sequence). This CDR3 contains 14 residues. Trimming removed 5 bases at V and 2 bases at J, with 16 bases between. The CDR3 loop is CSAGKAGVTYEQYF. In DNA, the CDR3 is TGCAGTGCTGGGAAAGCGGGCGTGACCTACGAGCAGTACTTC.

The chain has TRBV4-1 and TRBJ1-5, with D possibly TRBD1 on 6 matching bases. The CDR3 is 17 residues long. V lost 1 base and J 3 bases, leaving 16 bases between the germline ends. CDR1 and CDR2 (germline): MGHRA, YSYEKL. The CDR3 DNA follows: TGCGCCAGCAGCCAAGGTCTCGGGAAGGGGGACAATCAGCCCCAGCATTTT. Translation: CASSQGLGKGDNQPQHF.

The chain links TRBV20-1 to TRBJ1-5; D remains ambiguous. Germline V gives CDR1 DFQATT, CDR2 SNEGSKA (reference sequence). Deletions cut 6 bases from V and 2 bases from J, with 20 bases between. The CDR3 has 16 amino acids. This CDR3 reads CSAQIPLFSGNQPQHF. CDR3 DNA sequence: TGCAGTGCCCAAATCCCTCTGTTCAGTGGCAATCAGCCCCAGCATTTT.

This clonotype occurred many times. The V gene is TRBV4-3, the J gene TRBJ2-2; the D gene is possibly TRBD2 (5 bases). Trimming shortened V by 1 base and J by 6 bases, and 12 bases separated the two germline ends. This CDR3 region has 15 residues. Germline CDR1 reads LGHNA; CDR2 reads YSLEER. CDR3 protein: CASSQVYTAAGELFF. For the CDR3, the DNA is TGCGCCAGCAGCCAAGTATATACAGCGGCCGGGGAGCTGTTTTTT.

This clonotype turned up a few times. This chain joins TRBV7-4 and TRBJ1-5; D ambiguous. CDR3 length: 17 residues. Germline assignment: CDR1 SGHVT and CDR2 SQSDAQ. V shed 0 bases and J shed 1 base, with 13 bases lying between them. CDR3: CASSLAGSLGSNQPQHF. CDR3 coding DNA: TGTGCCAGCAGCTTAGCCGGGTCCCTCGGGAGCAATCAGCCCCAGCATTTT.

V gene TRBV6-1 combines with J gene TRBJ2-3; TRBD1 aligns across 9 bases. The germline gives CDR1 MNHNS, CDR2 SASEGT. This CDR3 contains 14 residues. The V gene end was trimmed by 7 bases and the J gene end by 6 bases; junction bases not matched to a gene: 8. The CDR3 DNA follows: TGTGCCAGCAACCGGGACAGGGAGGCGGATACGCAGTATTTT. Translating it yields CASNRDREADTQYF.

This clonotype was observed a few times. V is TRBV29-1 and J is TRBJ1-1, with TRBD1 matching over 7 bases. V dropped 3 bases and J dropped 10; count of bases not matched to a gene: 5. The germline gives CDR1 SQVTM, CDR2 ANQGSEA. CDR3 length equals 11 residues. CDR3 loop: CSVDDRDGAFF. In DNA form, the CDR3 reads TGCAGCGTTGACGACAGGGACGGAGCTTTCTTT.

This clonotype has more than one count but fewer than ten. V usage is TRBV6-2 or TRBV6-3 and J usage is TRBJ1-1, with a weak D call TRBD1 (5 bases). With 7 bases removed from V and 1 base from J, the gap between germline ends came to 19 bases. CDR3 size: 16 residues. Germline V gene sequence: CDR1 MNHEY, CDR2 SVGEGT. The CDR3 DNA reads TGTGCCAGCAACGCTAATTCCCAGGGCAAGAACACTGAAGCTTTCTTT. It encodes CASNANSQGKNTEAFF.

This clonotype was counted between two and nine times. The V gene is TRBV20-1, the J gene TRBJ2-2, with TRBD2 matching 10 bases. This CDR3 has 16 amino acids. CDR1 and CDR2 from the germline V gene are DFQATT and SNEGSKA (reference sequence). Trimming took 5 bases from V and 4 from J; bases not matched to a gene: 10. The CDR3 spells CSALATAGGPTGELFF. CDR3 sequence (DNA): TGCAGTGCTTTGGCCACAGCGGGGGGGCCCACCGGGGAGCTGTTTTTT.

In this sample, this clonotype turned up a few times. The chain carries TRBV20-1 and TRBJ1-2; D ambiguous. The V gene lost 2 bases and the J gene lost 6 bases, with 16 bases spanning the gap. This CDR3 is built from 14 residues. Germline V gene data show CDR1 as DFQATT and CDR2 as SNEGSKA (reference sequence). Written as DNA, the CDR3 is TGCAGTGCTAGAAGGAGTATATCCTCCCATGGCTACACCTTC. Encoded protein: CSARRSISSHGYTF.

The V gene is TRBV6-1, the J gene TRBJ2-6; D not resolved. This CDR3 is 15 amino acids long. Germline CDR1 and CDR2: MNHNS and SASEGT. Trimming pared 11 bases from V and 0 bases from J, leaving 14 bases between. The CDR3 loop is CAGRSGSSGANVLTF. The CDR3 DNA follows: TGTGCCGGGCGGTCAGGTAGCTCTGGGGCCAACGTCCTGACTTTC.

This chain joins TRBV25-1 and TRBJ2-5, with TRBD1 matching over 7 bases. The CDR3 runs 14 residues. The germline CDR1 and CDR2 sequences are MGHDK and SYGVNS. V lost 3 bases, J lost 0 bases, and 1 base stayed unmatched. This CDR3 is CASSDDRDQETQYF. The CDR3 region has the DNA TGTGCCAGCAGTGACGACAGGGACCAAGAGACCCAGTACTTC.

The sample holds a few counts of this clonotype. The rearrangement links TRBV20-1 to TRBJ1-6, with D possibly being TRBD1 (6 bases). Germline assignment: CDR1 DFQATT and CDR2 SNEGSKA (reference sequence). V was pared by 6 bases and J by 5 bases, with 17 bases between. This CDR3 comprises 15 residues. CDR3 in amino acids: CSAHRSGQNNSPLHF. The CDR3 DNA reads TGCAGTGCCCACCGTTCGGGACAAAATAATTCACCCCTCCACTTT.

The V call is TRBV12-3 or TRBV12-4, the J call TRBJ2-6; no definite D call. This CDR3 comprises 16 residues. V was shortened by 6 bases and J by 0 bases, with 12 bases between the two germline ends. CDR3 nucleotide sequence: TGTGCCAGCAGCCCTGAGAGCTTCTCTGGGGCCAACGTCCTGACTTTC. Its translation: CASSPESFSGANVLTF.

The chain combines TRBV5-6 with TRBJ2-1; no clear D gene. The CDR3 sequence is 13 residues long. V was trimmed by 0 bases and J by 14 bases, leaving 15 bases between them. Germline V gives CDR1 SGHDT, CDR2 YYEEEE. The CDR3 bases are TGTGCCAGCAGCTTGGGGCAGGTCAACGAGGAGTTCTTC. Translating it yields CASSLGQVNEEFF.

The chain combines TRBV6-5 with TRBJ2-7; 7 bases are shared with TRBD1. The CDR3 loop spans 16 amino acids. The germline V gene encodes CDR1 MNHEY and CDR2 SVGAGI. The V gene end was trimmed by 0 bases and the J gene end by 5 bases; junction bases not matched to a gene: 10. The CDR3 spells CASSYSVFTGAHEQYF. Written as DNA, the CDR3 is TGTGCCAGCAGTTACTCCGTATTTACAGGGGCCCACGAGCAGTACTTC.

A few counts support this clonotype. This chain uses TRBV3-1 with TRBJ2-3; no reliable D call. V lost 0 bases and J 4 bases, leaving 5 bases between the germline ends. Germline V lookup: CDR1 LGHDT, CDR2 YNNKEL (reference sequence). This CDR3 is built from 13 residues. DNA of the CDR3: TGTGCCAGCAGCCAAGACTGGGCAGATACGCAGTATTTT. Translating it yields CASSQDWADTQYF.

The chain is built from TRBV6-2 or TRBV6-3 and TRBJ2-1; maybe TRBD2 (7 bases). Germline V lookup: CDR1 MNHEY, CDR2 SVGEGT. V lost 3 bases and J 9 bases, leaving 15 bases between the germline ends. The CDR3 totals 14 residues. CDR3 protein: CASSYSGGRGEQFF. CDR3 in DNA: TGTGCCAGCAGTTATTCCGGGGGGCGCGGTGAGCAGTTCTTC.